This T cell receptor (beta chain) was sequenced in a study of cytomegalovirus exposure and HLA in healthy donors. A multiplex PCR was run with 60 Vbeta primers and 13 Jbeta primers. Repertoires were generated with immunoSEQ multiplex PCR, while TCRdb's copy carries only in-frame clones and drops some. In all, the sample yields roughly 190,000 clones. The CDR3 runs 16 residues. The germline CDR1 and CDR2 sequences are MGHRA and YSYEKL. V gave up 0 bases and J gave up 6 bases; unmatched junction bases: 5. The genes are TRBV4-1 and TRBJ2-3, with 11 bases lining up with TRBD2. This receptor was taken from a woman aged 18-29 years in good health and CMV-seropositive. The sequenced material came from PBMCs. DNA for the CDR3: TGCGCCAGCAGCCAAGAGGCTAGCGGGGGGTGGGATACGCAGTATTTT. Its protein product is CASSQEASGGWDTQYF.